The entry below gives a single T cell receptor beta chain sequence along with its context. Its binding antigen is unknown. The junction shows a germline mismatch at one end, possibly a read error. Its CDR3 holds 15 amino acids, cysteine through phenylalanine. Only the CDR3 portion is preserved as DNA: 45 bases, with reading frame beginning at the first base. CDR1 SSHAT and CDR2 FNYEAQ are derived from the germline V gene (reference sequence). The cohort was made up of under 800 healthy bone marrow donors. Cohort members were all nominally healthy when sampled, although unrecorded immune exposures were likely present. The donor was CMV seronegative and was included in the group of 352 seronegative cohort members. Each donor provided a peripheral blood sample, and peripheral blood mononuclear cells were used for TCR beta sequencing. The Qiagen DNeasy Blood Extraction Kit was used to extract genomic DNA from the blood cell samples.

This specimen belongs to a study of cytomegalovirus exposure and HLA in healthy donors (dated by TCRdb to the late 2010s). With respect to the entire study: An earlier analysis of 587 of the donors reported approximately 260 Gb of sequence data and 95 million to 140 million unique TCR beta sequences obtained from some 200 million T cells. Donor age, sex, ethnicity and CMV serostatus were collected together with the repertoire data. Of the roughly 410 genotyped donors, less than 90% were placed in the genetic ancestry cluster associated with self-reported Caucasian donors. In a later analysis, previously published TCR beta repertoires from fewer than 750 donors were re-analyzed and high-resolution HLA genotyping was added so that TCR occurrence patterns could be studied. To predict cytomegalovirus infection status, the study combined high-throughput TCR immunosequencing, statistical association of individual TCRs with disease status, and machine learning. In an earlier analysis of several hundred of the donors, high-throughput TCR beta sequencing was used to judge whether each TCR beta V gene segment behaved as functional or pseudogenic. The number of typed donors differed by locus: about 629-640 for A, B, C, DRB1 and DQB1; some 540 for DQA1; some 590 for DPA1; and 400 to 480 for DPB1. The study aimed to test whether cataloging public T cell receptors could reveal signatures of past pathogen exposure. The study used immunosequencing to profile the T cell repertoires of about 670 subjects and linked those repertoires to cytomegalovirus serostatus. Among a few hundred genotyped donors of the cohort, an average of around 240,000 unique TCR beta nucleotide sequences were sequenced per donor, roughly a sixth of them non-productive. The later analysis used no new phenotypic data to find candidate immune exposures, relying instead on TCR beta sequences and their occurrence across donors. Every discovery cohort repertoire had been produced on one sequencing platform. HLA typing covered class I and class II loci at four-digit resolution. A later genetic analysis used genome-wide SNP genotypes for about three fifths of the 666 donors, treating that subset as a discovery cohort. A separate validation cohort of approximately 120 different subjects was used in addition to the 666-subject first cohort. About 280 gigabases of sequencing data and tens of millions of unique TCR sequences made up an early release that covered around 640 HLA-typed donors. A handful of DR-DQ haplotypes were handled as single units for association and clustering because linkage in the cohort was strong.

Library prep was done by the immunoSEQ multiplex PCR assay. For the multiplex PCR, a mixture combining 60 forward primers for TCR Vbeta segments and 13 reverse primers for TCR Jbeta segments was used. The CDR3 region of rearranged TCR beta genes was amplified from genomic DNA by a multiplex PCR assay. Amplified TCR beta libraries were sequenced as 87-base-pair reads on the Illumina HiSeq System. Concerning the study's data processing: A later analysis tallied around 82 million unique TCR beta chains across the 700 or so repertoires, and around 9.9 million of those chains were shared by two or more donors. Raw reads were error-corrected and collapsed into unique sequences with a nearest-neighbor algorithm that merged closely related sequences to remove PCR and sequencing errors. V, D and J gene segments were assigned by aligning CDR3 sequences to IMGT reference sequences. Each retained sequence needed at least a six-nucleotide match to both a V gene segment and a J gene segment. Rearrangements were classified as productive when the CDR3 lacked stop codons and remained in frame with V and J, and all other rearrangements were classified as non-productive. CDR3 was defined by IMGT convention, running from the second conserved V-encoded cysteine to the conserved J-encoded phenylalanine. Sequences without an unambiguous match to a single V gene segment were excluded from the earlier analysis of over 500 of the donors. In an earlier analysis of more than 500 of the donors, a V segment was called functional when productive rearrangements were above 56.7%, and segregating when the standard deviation between donors exceeded 5%. A statistical classification framework was built for diagnosing cytomegalovirus status from the catalog of TCR beta chain sequences. In a later analysis, TCR nucleotide sequences were compared against IMGT/GENE-DB human TR gene sequences so that V and J genes could be assigned. Using the TCRdist pipeline, a later analysis assigned CDR3 sequences along with most-parsimonious VDJ recombination scenarios. In a later analysis, every TCR beta chain was defined by the combination of its CDR3 amino acid sequence and its V-gene family, and reads without a unique V-gene family were dropped. As a way to deal with suspected cross-contamination and a sequencing artifact, a later analysis dropped hundreds of nucleotide sequences that were highly shared and had low generation probability. In a later analysis, a clonal expansion index for each public chain was calculated from normalized within-repertoire ranks of inferred template counts. In a later analysis, generation probabilities were computed using a VDJ recombination model fitted to out-of-frame rearrangements, and the results were checked against IGoR. In a later analysis, hypergeometric tests were used to score TCR-TCR, TCR-HLA and TCR-CMV co-occurrence, with a repertoire-size bias correction applied to TCR pairs. To estimate false discovery rates, a later analysis permuted the HLA or CMV assignments 20 times. A later analysis grouped co-occurring TCRs with DBSCAN, adding TCRdist sequence similarity when clustering within HLA-allele-positive subsets. Repertoires with fewer than 30,000 or more than 120,000 public chains were left out of co-occurrence clustering, as were about five repertoires with anomalous nucleotide sharing. TCRdb carries this immuneACCESS record with in-frame sequences only. Its versions omit some clonotypes, under half of them owing to an unresolved V gene in the studies checked, with the rest unexplained. That table supplies the V and J calls and clone size; D and trimming were determined from the DNA. Within this sample are under 150,000 clones, with around 79% of them counted one time only. The ten largest account for 3% to 4% of the sample.

General study outcomes and caveats: In a later analysis, most CMV-associated TCR beta chains were found to appear HLA-restricted, with HLA associations seemingly driven largely by CMV exposure. Across donors, most TCR sequences were observed very rarely, whereas some public TCRs were present in many individuals. Roughly uniform sequencing depth across donors was assumed in presence/absence analyses, although this assumption may not hold. Because the 87-base-pair reads could not distinguish some IMGT-functional V segments, including TRBV6-2 and TRBV6-3, those segments were excluded. When HLA alleles, especially DR and DQ, strongly co-occurred, attributing TCR associations to individual alleles was difficult. Cytomegalovirus status was reported to be diagnosed by the classifier with high specificity and sensitivity in both the original and validation cohorts. Broadly in line with IMGT annotations, most TCR beta V segments showed up in productive rearrangements about 90% or about 30% of the time in an earlier analysis of about 500 of the donors. Because HLA typing was missing for some donors at each locus, association tests included only the typed subset. The study listed approximately 150 TCR beta chains as associated with cytomegalovirus. V-gene and J-gene trimming of TCR beta chains was associated with a missense DCLRE1C variant in a later genetic analysis, and the association was replicated in an independent cohort. Linkage disequilibrium might explain the correlated functional status among segregating V segments, but an unknown experimental factor could not be ruled out. A further reported finding was that TCR beta sequences accurately predicted the HLA-A and HLA-B alleles for most subjects in the first cohort. Because counts were too low, about 18 rarely observed V segments, including chromosome 9 orphons, were left out of the earlier analysis of 587 of the donors. In a later genetic analysis, fewer N-insertions in productive TCRs were reported among donors in an Asian-associated ancestry cluster than the 666-donor mean. A group of highly shared sequence variants was considered likely to be a technical artifact of the sequencing pipeline. Specific HLA alleles were associated with roughly 17,000 TCR beta sequences at a false discovery rate of 0.05 in a later analysis. This cohort had only TCR beta chains sequenced, and the lack of alpha or paired-chain data limited which features could be detected. According to the authors, the approach could potentially be generalized to other disease states and immunological phenotypes. Immune exposure information for the cohort was limited to CMV serostatus. In a later analysis, several top co-occurrence clusters were reported to appear linked to parvovirus B19, influenza, CMV and Epstein-Barr virus. According to a later analysis, TCR association rates differed among HLA loci, with DRB1 alleles showing the most associated TCRs and HLA-C alleles showing the fewest. Compared with equally common non-associated chains, HLA-associated TCR beta chains in a later analysis were more clonally expanded and had lower generation probabilities. In vitro tests confirmed that a few of the cytomegalovirus-associated TCR beta chains recognize cytomegalovirus antigens.

The TCR was taken from a female donor in good health and CMV-seronegative. The source material was PBMCs. The chain joins TRBV7-7 to TRBJ2-1; the junction holds 11 bases that match TRBD2. The bases read TGTGCTAGCAGTTCGACTAGCGGGAACGCCAATGAGCAGTTCTTC. Translated, this is CASSSTSGNANEQFF.